The present TCR beta chain was sequenced within a study of shared clonotypes between healthy human individuals. For the study at large: The study enrolled a couple of women and three men aged 18 to 49. Each donor contributed plates that comprised three CD4 naive, three CD4 memory, two CD8 naive and one CD8 memory.

Notes on this clone: The antigen remains unidentified.

Profiled with immunoSEQ multiplex PCR; TCRdb holds only in-frame clones, not every one. The table includes hundreds of thousands of clones, approximately 97% detected once. Trimming left V 1 base short and J 6 bases short, with 22 bases between. This CDR3 region has 17 residues. Germline V gene data show CDR1 as SGHAT and CDR2 as FQNNGV. HIV-negative, healthy adults without recent acute infections or vaccinations were the donors. Study-level results: Several donors had about 5% of their naive CD4 clonotypes in common.

Sequenced: naive CD4+ T cells sorted from blood. Regarding subset: CD45RA+ positively selected. The clonotype comes from a woman aged 25 to 39 in good health. V gene TRBV11-2 combines with J gene TRBJ2-7; D not resolved. CDR3 residues: CASSLAHPVGSTGEQYF. In DNA form, the CDR3 reads TGTGCCAGCAGCTTAGCGCACCCGGTCGGTTCTACTGGCGAGCAGTACTTC.